Reported below is one TCR beta chain. The antigen is not known. TCRdb's table, derived via immunoSEQ multiplex PCR, lists solely in-frame clones and lacks some. The profile shows roughly 120,000 clones, about nine tenths of them singletons. The sample is drawn from a study of graft-versus-host responses after intestinal transplantation. Study-level points and caveats: Graft-donor T cell macrochimerism coincided with high graft-versus-host to host-versus-graft clonal ratios in allografts. HvG clone declines early post-transplant were associated with peak circulating GvH levels.

Germline V CDR1 and CDR2: SNHLY, FYNNEI. The CDR3 totals 15 residues. Trimming took off 5 bases at V and 2 bases at J, with 13 bases between the two ends. The sequence was obtained from a human donor who received an intestinal transplant. The chain uses TRBV2 and TRBJ1-5, with D maybe TRBD1 (6 bases). The sequencing here drew on unstimulated CD4+ T cells sorted from spleen or lymph node cells, taken before intestinal transplant. CDR3 DNA: TGTGCCAGCAGTAGGGGACATCAGGGCAATCAGCCCCAGCATTTT. It yields the protein CASSRGHQGNQPQHF.